Sequencing of this TCR beta chain was carried out in a study of CD8+ T cells in alopecia areata. Treatment here: oral pan-JAK inhibitor, 5-10 mg twice daily. CDR3 length equals 13 residues. Trimming removed 0 bases at V and 7 bases at J, with 9 bases between. Germline-derived CDR1 and CDR2 are SGHTA and FQGNSA. This clone was observed a single time. RNA was isolated and reverse transcribed to cDNA, the sequencing template. Libraries were prepared by immunoSEQ multiplex PCR; TCRdb keeps only in-frame clonotypes and omits some of them. The table includes about 220,000 clones, about 57% detected once. The chain joins TRBV7-2 to TRBJ2-5; D is perhaps TRBD2 (5 bases). Sequences were derived from CD4+ T cells sorted from blood, sampled at week 4, from a patient treated with tofacitinib. The origin of this receptor is a human donor with alopecia areata. CDR3 in DNA: TGTGCCAGCAGCTTAGCCCTAGCCGGGACCCAGTACTTC. This encodes CASSLALAGTQYF.